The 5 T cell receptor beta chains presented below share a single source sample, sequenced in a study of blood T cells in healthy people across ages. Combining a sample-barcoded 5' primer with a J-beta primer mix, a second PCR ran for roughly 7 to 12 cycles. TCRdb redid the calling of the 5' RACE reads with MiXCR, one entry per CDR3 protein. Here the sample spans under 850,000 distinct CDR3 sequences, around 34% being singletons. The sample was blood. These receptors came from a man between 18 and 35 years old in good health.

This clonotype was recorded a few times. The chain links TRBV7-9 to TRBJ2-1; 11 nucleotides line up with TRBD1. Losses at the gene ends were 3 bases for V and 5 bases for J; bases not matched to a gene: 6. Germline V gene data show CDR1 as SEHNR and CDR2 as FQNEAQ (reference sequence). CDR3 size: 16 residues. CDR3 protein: CASSLGTGGRNNEQFF. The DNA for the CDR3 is TGTGCCAGCAGCTTGGGGACAGGGGGTAGAAACAATGAGCAGTTCTTC.

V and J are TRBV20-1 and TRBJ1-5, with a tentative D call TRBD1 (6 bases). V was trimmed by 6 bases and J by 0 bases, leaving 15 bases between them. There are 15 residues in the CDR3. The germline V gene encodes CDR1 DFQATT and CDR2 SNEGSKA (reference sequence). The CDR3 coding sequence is TGCAGTGCAAAAAGGGGGACCTATAGCAATCAGCCCCAGCATTTT. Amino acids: CSAKRGTYSNQPQHF.

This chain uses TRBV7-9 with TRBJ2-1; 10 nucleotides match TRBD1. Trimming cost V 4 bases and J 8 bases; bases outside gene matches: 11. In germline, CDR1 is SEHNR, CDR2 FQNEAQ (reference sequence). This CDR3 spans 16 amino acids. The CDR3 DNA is TGTGCCAGCAGCTCCTTTGCCGGGACAGGGGTCCATGAGCAGTTCTTC. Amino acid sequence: CASSSFAGTGVHEQFF.

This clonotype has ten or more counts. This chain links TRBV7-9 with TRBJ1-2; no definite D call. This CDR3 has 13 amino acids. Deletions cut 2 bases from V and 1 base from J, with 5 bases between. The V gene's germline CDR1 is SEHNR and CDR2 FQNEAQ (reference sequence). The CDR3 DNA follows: TGTGCCAGCAGCTTAAGCAGTAACTATGGCTACACCTTC. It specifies CASSLSSNYGYTF.

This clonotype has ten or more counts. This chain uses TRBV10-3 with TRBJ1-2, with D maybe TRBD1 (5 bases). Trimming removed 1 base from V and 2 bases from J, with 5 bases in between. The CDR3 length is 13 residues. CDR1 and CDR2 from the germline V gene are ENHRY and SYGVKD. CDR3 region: CAISEWGNYGYTF. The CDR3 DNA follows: TGTGCCATCAGTGAGTGGGGGAACTATGGCTACACCTTC.